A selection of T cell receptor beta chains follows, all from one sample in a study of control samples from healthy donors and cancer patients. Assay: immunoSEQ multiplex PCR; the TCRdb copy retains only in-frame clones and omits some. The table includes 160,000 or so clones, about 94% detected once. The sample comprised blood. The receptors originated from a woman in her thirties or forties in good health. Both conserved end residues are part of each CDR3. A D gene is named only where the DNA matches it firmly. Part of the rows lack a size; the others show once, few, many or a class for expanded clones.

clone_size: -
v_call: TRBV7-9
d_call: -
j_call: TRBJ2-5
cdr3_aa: CASTNRYQETQYF

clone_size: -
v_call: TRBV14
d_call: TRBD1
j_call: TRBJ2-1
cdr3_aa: CASSNSGGFNEQFF

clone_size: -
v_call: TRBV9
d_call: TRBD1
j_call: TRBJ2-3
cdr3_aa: CASSVWTGSTDTQYF

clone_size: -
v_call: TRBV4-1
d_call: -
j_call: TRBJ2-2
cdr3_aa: CASSHQGLGPGELFF

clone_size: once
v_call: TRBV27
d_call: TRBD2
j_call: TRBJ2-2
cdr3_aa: CASSWEGPGELFF

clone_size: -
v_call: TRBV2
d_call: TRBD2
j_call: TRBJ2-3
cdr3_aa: CASSAGTSGVTDTQYF

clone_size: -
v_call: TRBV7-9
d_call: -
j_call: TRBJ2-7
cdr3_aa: CASSFLGVKTYEQYF

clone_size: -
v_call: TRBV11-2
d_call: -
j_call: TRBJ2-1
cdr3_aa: CASSTPFGSSYNEQFF

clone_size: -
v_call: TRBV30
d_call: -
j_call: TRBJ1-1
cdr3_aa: CAWSVQQNTEAFF

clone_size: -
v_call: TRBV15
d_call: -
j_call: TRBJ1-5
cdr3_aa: CATSRDDWGGISNQPQHF

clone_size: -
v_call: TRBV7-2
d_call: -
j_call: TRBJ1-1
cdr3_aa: CASSLNVGLAEAFF

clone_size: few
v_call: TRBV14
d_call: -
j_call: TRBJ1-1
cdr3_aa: CASSLNLNTEAFF

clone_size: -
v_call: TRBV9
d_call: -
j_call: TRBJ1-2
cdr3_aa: CASSVGGGYGYTF

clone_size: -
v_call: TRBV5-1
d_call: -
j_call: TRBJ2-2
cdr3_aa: CASSLSSSGSNTGELFF

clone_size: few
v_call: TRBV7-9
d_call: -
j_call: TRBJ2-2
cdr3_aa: CASRPVTANTGELFF

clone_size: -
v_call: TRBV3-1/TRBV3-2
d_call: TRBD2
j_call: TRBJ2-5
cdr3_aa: CASSPAYRTSGGPIRETQYF

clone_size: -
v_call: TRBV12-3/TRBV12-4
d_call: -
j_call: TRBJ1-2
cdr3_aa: CASSFSQGHGYTF

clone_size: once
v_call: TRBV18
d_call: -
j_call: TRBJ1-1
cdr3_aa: CASSPSRTPEAFF

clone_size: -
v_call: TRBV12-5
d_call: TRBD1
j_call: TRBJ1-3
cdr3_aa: CASGSGTGGNTIYF

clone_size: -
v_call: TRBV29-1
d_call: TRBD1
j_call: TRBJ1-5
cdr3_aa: CSVEVKGTLPSPGQGSYQPQHF

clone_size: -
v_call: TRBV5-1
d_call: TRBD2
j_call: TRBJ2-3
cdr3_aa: CASSLGTSGSSTDTQYF

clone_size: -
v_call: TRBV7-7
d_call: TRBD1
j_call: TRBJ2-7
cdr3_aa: CASSPGTDEQYF

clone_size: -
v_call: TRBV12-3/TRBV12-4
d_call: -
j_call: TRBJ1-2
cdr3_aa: CASSYTNYGYTF

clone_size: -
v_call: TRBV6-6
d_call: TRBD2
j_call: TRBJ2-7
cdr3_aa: CASSRGSGSGGTSYEQYF